The rows below give T cell receptor beta chains drawn from one sample of a study of human T cells and chemical hapten exposure. TCRdb fed the RACE reads into MiXCR, producing one record per CDR3 protein. Of about 84,000 distinct CDR3 sequences in the sample, 11% were seen once. The sequenced sample was whole blood, obtained in connection with sensitization to the hapten diphenylcyclopropenone (DPC). These receptors all come from a woman between 50 and 59 years old with alopecia areata. Some clones in this sample may be carry-over from other donors' samples. Both conserved end residues are part of each CDR3.

j_gene	v_gene	CDR3aa
TRBJ2-1	TRBV7-3	CASSRGQLSYNEQFF
TRBJ1-2	TRBV6-1	CASSESYGYTF
TRBJ2-7	TRBV29-1	CSVRVAGGYEQYF
TRBJ2-7	TRBV20-1	CSAREGLAQQYF
TRBJ1-6	TRBV28	CASRPAGLWDSPLHF
TRBJ1-5	TRBV28	CASDRGQSSNQPQHF
TRBJ2-7	TRBV10-2	CASSNGWGYEQYF
TRBJ2-1	TRBV29-1	CSVEDPTGVGNEQFF
TRBJ2-2	TRBV29-1	CSVAQRRTGELFF
TRBJ2-7	TRBV5-4	CASSHDRGHEQYF
TRBJ1-1	TRBV2	CASSEGQEAFF
TRBJ2-7	TRBV29-1	CSVEHSADEQYF
TRBJ1-6	TRBV5-5	CASSLDVNNSPLHF
TRBJ1-2	TRBV12-3/TRBV12-4	CASSTPTGVRGYTF
TRBJ2-1	TRBV3-1	CASRPSGSRYNEQFF